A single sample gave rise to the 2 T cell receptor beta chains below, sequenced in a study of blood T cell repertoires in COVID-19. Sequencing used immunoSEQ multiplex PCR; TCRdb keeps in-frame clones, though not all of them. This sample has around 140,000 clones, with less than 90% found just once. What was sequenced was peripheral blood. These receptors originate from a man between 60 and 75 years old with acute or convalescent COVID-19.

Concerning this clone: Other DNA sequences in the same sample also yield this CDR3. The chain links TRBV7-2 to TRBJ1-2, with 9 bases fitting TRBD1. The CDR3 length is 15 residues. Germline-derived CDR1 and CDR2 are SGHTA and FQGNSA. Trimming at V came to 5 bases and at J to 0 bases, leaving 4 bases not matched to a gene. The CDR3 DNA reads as TGTGCCAGCAGCCTGGGACAGGGCGCTAACTATGGCTACACCTTC. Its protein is CASSLGQGANYGYTF.

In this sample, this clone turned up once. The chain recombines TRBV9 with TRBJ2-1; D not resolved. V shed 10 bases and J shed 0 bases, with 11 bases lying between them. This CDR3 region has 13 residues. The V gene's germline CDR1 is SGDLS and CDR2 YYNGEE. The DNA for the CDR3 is TGTGCCTTCGAGAAAAACTCCTACAATGAGCAGTTCTTC. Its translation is CAFEKNSYNEQFF.